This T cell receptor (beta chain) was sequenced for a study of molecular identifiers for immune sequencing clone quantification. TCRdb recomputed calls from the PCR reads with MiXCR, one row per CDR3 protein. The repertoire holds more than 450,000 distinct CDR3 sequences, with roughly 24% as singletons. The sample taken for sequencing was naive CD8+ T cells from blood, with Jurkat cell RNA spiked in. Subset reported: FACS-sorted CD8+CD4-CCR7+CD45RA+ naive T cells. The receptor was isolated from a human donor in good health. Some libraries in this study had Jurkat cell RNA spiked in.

CDR3 protein: CSVEDLKDRNPYEQYF. In DNA, the CDR3 is TGCAGCGTTGAAGATCTTAAGGATAGAAACCCCTACGAGCAGTACTTC. The J gene is TRBJ2-7, the V gene TRBV29-1, with unresolved D. Per germline, CDR1 SQVTM and CDR2 ANQGSEA. Trimming took 0 bases from V and 2 from J, leaving 17 bases between them. The CDR3 is 16 residues long.